This T cell receptor (beta chain) was recorded in a study of shared clonotypes between healthy human individuals. Original data processing: Junction-only immunoSEQ data arrived without quality scores, meaning filtering differed. This table comes from immunoSEQ multiplex PCR, and its TCRdb copy is limited to in-frame clones, with some not included. For V, J and clone size, that table is used; D and trimming come from the DNA. The repertoire consists of millions of clones, with around 96% occurring once and the leading ten covering 0.85% to 1.3%. Trimming cost V 2 bases and J 3 bases, with 11 bases left between them. The CDR3 is 14 amino acids. CDR1 MDHEN and CDR2 SYDVKM come from the germline V gene. As for this clone: Antigen unknown.

The naive CD8 subset, CD45RO-negative cells positively selected for CCR7, excluded terminally differentiated effector memory CD45RA+ cells. Donors were Caucasian adults residing in Nashville, Tennessee, USA. General observations from the study: Compared with clonotypes that all four donors shared, non-shared clonotypes had lower generation probabilities.

Sequenced material: naive CD8+ T cells sorted from blood. The sequence was collected from a man aged 18 to 29 in good health. The chain recombines TRBV28 with TRBJ2-7, with unresolved D. The CDR3: CASSLRDSVYEQYF. The CDR3 nucleotides are TGTGCCAGCAGTTTAAGGGATTCGGTCTACGAGCAGTACTTC.